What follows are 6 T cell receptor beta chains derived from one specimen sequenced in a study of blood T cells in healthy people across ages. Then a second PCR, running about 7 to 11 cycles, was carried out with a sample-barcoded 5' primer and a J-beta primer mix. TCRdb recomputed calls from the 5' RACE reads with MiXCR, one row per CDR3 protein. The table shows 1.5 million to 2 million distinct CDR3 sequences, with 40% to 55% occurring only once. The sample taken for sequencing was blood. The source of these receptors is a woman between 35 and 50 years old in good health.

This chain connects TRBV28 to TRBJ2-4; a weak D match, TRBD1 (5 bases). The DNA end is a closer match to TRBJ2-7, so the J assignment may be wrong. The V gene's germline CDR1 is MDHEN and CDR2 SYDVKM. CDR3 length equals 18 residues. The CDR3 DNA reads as TGTGCCAGCAGTTTATGGCCCCTCAGACAGAAAGGCCTCTACGAGCAGTACTTC. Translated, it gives CASSLWPLRQKGLYEQYF.

The CDR3 nucleotides read TGTGCCAGCCGGACGGCCCTGGGAAATCAGCCCCAGCATTTT. This encodes CASRTALGNQPQHF. The chain has TRBV6-2 or TRBV6-3 and TRBJ1-5; D not certain. CDR1 and CDR2 from the germline V gene are MNHEY and SVGEGT. Trimming removed 8 bases from V and 4 bases from J, with 15 bases in between. The CDR3 length is 14 residues.

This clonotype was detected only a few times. In nucleotides, the CDR3 is TGTGCCAGCAGCATCTCCTTACTAGCGCAAGAGACCCAGTACTTC. Its translation: CASSISLLAQETQYF. The rearrangement joins TRBV7-2 to TRBJ2-5; 7 bases are a match to TRBD2. Unmatched junction bases numbered 8, after V lost 5 bases and J lost 2 bases. The length of the CDR3 is 15 residues. Germline lookup yields CDR1 SGHTA and CDR2 FQGNSA. Variable domain in full (rest from reference TRBV7-2 and TRBJ2-5): GAGVSQSPSNKVTEKGKDVELRCDPISGHTALYWYRQSLGQGLEFLIYFQGNSAPDKSGLPSDRFSAERTGGSVSTLTIQRTQQEDSAVYLCASSISLLAQETQYFGPGTRLLVL.

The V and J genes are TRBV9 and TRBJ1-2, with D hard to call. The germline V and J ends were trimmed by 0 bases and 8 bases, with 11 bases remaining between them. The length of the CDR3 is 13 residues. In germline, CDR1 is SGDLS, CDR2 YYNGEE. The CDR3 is CASSVGLGRGYTF. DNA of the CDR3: TGTGCCAGCAGCGTAGGTTTAGGAAGGGGCTACACCTTC.

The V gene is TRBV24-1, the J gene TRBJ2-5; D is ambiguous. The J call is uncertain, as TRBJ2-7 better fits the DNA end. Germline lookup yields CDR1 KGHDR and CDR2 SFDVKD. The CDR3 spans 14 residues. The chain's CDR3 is CATRSPHPHREQYF. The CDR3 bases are TGTGCCACCCGGAGTCCACATCCTCATCGCGAGCAGTACTTC.

DNA of the CDR3: TGCGCCAGCAGCGCCCGACTAGCGGGGACGGGCGGGGAGCTGTTTTTT. Amino acid sequence: CASSARLAGTGGELFF. The J gene is TRBJ2-2, the V gene TRBV4-3; TRBD2 aligns across 11 bases. V dropped 5 bases and J dropped 7; count of bases not matched to a gene: 9. The CDR3 runs to 16 residues. Looked up from germline, CDR1 is LGHNA and CDR2 is YSLEER.